This TCR beta chain stems from a study of OX40 agonist ivuxolimab in advanced cancers. As for the study in general: Treatment of patients was with ivuxolimab, an agonistic anti-OX40 (CD134) antibody. Patients assigned to dose escalation were diagnosed with hepatocellular carcinoma, melanoma, renal cell or head and neck cancer. Partial responses were observed in three patients, of whom one had hepatocellular carcinoma and two had cutaneous melanoma. 30% to 40% of patients had received prior checkpoint inhibitor therapy.

The repertoire was sequenced with immunoSEQ multiplex PCR; TCRdb's copy has only in-frame clones and lacks some. This repertoire shows fewer than 65,000 clones, roughly 80% found once; its top ten account for less than 4.5%. Germline V lookup: CDR1 WSHSY, CDR2 SAAADI. V gave up 5 bases and J gave up 4 bases, with 11 bases separating them. This CDR3 spans 13 amino acids. This TCR came from an adult with an advanced solid tumor such as melanoma, head and neck, liver or kidney cancer. The material was CD4+ or CD8+ T cells sorted from blood, obtained in a trial of the OX40 agonist ivuxolimab. The chain combines TRBV10-2 with TRBJ1-1; D not resolved. DNA for the CDR3: TGCGCCAGCAGTCTCATGGAGAGCACTGAAGCTTTCTTT. It specifies CASSLMESTEAFF.